The clone carrying this TCR beta chain appeared a single time. The antigen is undetermined. V shed 6 bases, J shed 3 bases, and the junction held 4 bases outside the gene matches. This CDR3 comprises 12 residues. CDR1 SQVTM and CDR2 ANQGSEA come from the germline V gene. This sample was included in a study of T cell responses to AZD1222 COVID-19 vaccine. Study conclusions and caveats: Among the donors, most were white British and more were female, and clonal diversity was possibly underestimated.

The method was immunoSEQ multiplex PCR; TCRdb's version includes in-frame clones alone and lacks a portion of them. The data contain about 84,000 clones, 80% to 90% of them singletons. The gene calls are TRBV29-1 and TRBJ1-2; 7 bases line up with TRBD1. The source material was peripheral blood, sampled 28 days after the second AZD1222 dose. This clonotype was obtained from an adult who received the AZD1222 COVID-19 vaccine. The CDR3 loop is CSVAGTDYGYTF. The CDR3 region has the DNA TGCAGCGTCGCCGGGACAGACTATGGCTACACCTTC.